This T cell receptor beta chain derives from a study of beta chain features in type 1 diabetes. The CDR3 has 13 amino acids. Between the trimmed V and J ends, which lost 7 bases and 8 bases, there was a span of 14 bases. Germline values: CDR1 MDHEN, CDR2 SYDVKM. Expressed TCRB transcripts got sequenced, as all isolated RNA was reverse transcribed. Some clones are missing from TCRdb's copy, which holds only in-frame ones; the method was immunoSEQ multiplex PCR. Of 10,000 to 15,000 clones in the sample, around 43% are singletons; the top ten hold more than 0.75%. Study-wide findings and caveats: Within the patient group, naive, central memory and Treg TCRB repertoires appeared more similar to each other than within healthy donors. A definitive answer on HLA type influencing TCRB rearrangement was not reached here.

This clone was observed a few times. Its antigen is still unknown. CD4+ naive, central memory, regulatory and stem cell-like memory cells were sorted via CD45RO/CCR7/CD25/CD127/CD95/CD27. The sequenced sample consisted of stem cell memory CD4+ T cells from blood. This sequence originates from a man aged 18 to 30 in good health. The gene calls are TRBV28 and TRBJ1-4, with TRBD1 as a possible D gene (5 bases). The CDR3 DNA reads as TGTGCCAGCACCAGCCCCGGGGGGGAAAAACTGTTTTTT. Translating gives CASTSPGGEKLFF.